What follows is one T cell receptor (beta chain) and its context. What it binds is not known. At sampling all donors were nominally healthy, likely with unrecorded immune exposures. Trimming stripped 1 base from V and 7 bases from J, with 17 bases between. CDR3 length: 16 residues. Per the germline V gene, CDR1 is SGDLS and CDR2 is YYNGEE. This sample is drawn from a study of cytomegalovirus exposure and HLA in healthy donors. This PCR relied on a set of 60 Vbeta primers and 13 Jbeta primers. Method: immunoSEQ multiplex PCR; TCRdb's copy keeps in-frame clones and lacks some. Counted here are roughly 120,000 clones, 75% to 85% occurring once; the ten biggest clones make up under 3%. Study-level points and caveats: Cytomegalovirus-associated status was assigned to 164 TCR beta chains.

Sequenced: PBMCs. The chain carries TRBV9 and TRBJ1-4; no reliable D call. The TCR sequence derives from a man between 25 and 39 years old in good health and CMV-seronegative. The chain's CDR3 is CASSVSTGLSGEKLFF. CDR3 nucleotide sequence: TGTGCCAGCAGCGTATCGACGGGGTTATCGGGTGAAAAACTGTTTTTT.